This paragraph covers one T cell receptor (beta chain) sequence. Sequencing was performed with immunoSEQ multiplex PCR; in TCRdb, only in-frame clones are kept and a portion is missing. The sample comprises 90,000 to 100,000 clones, 90% to 95% of which are singletons, and about 4.5% rests with the top ten. The CDR3 runs to 18 residues. Losses at the gene ends were 4 bases for V and 4 bases for J; bases not matched to a gene: 15. Germline assignment: CDR1 SEHNR and CDR2 FQNEAQ (reference sequence). The data belong to a study of T cell changes during pregnancy in multiple sclerosis. This TCR came from a female donor with multiple sclerosis, enrolled in a pregnancy study. The specimen comprised peripheral blood, sampled in the first trimester of pregnancy. The J gene is TRBJ2-1, the V gene TRBV7-9, with 8 bases that match TRBD2. CDR3 amino acids: CASSSRGAQLLTYNEQFF. CDR3 sequence (DNA): TGTGCCAGCAGCTCGCGGGGGGCCCAATTATTAACATACAATGAGCAGTTCTTC.